A single sample gave rise to the 29 T cell receptor beta chains below, sequenced in a study of post-analysis software for immune sequencing data. Study-wide findings and caveats: Five TRBV segments (TRBV5-6, TRBV5-1 and TRBV20-1 among them) occurred more frequently in patients than in controls.

TCR beta cDNA libraries had unique molecular identifiers. MiXCR, applied by TCRdb to the PCR reads, yields one record per CDR3 protein. The table has over 300,000 distinct CDR3 sequences, around a third seen once. No cognate antigen is known for these TCRs. Input material: blood. These TCRs come from a girl between 10 and 17 years old with multiple sclerosis.

The chain uses TRBV6-5 and TRBJ2-1, with a weak D call TRBD1 (6 bases). Germline values: CDR1 MNHEY, CDR2 SVGAGI. This CDR3 has 14 amino acids. V shed 6 bases and J shed 4 bases, with 13 bases lying between them. The CDR3 DNA is TGTGCCAGCAGGGGGTGGACAGAATACAATGAGCAGTTCTTC. Translation: CASRGWTEYNEQFF.

The chain links TRBV7-2 to TRBJ2-3, with D perhaps TRBD1 or TRBD2 (5 bases each). The CDR3 is made up of 16 amino acids. The germline V and J ends were trimmed by 5 bases and 2 bases, with 17 bases remaining between them. Germline V gene sequence: CDR1 SGHTA, CDR2 FQGNSA. Written as DNA, the CDR3 is TGTGCCAGCAGCCAGACACCGGGACCTCCCACAGATACGCAGTATTTT. Translating gives CASSQTPGPPTDTQYF.

The V call is TRBV9, the J call TRBJ2-7, with TRBD1 identical over 10 bases. The V gene end was trimmed by 3 bases and the J gene end by 0 bases; junction bases not matched to a gene: 6. CDR1 is SGDLS and CDR2 is YYNGEE in the germline V gene. The CDR3 runs to 16 residues. CDR3: CASSGAGTGVSYEQYF. The CDR3 DNA sequence: TGTGCCAGCAGCGGGGCCGGGACAGGGGTCTCCTACGAGCAGTACTTC.

This chain uses TRBV12-5 with TRBJ2-2; 9 bases are shared with TRBD1. The CDR3 loop spans 17 amino acids. Germline V gene sequence: CDR1 LGHNT, CDR2 FRNRAP. Losses at the gene ends were 6 bases for V and 6 bases for J; bases not matched to a gene: 14. The CDR3 here is CASGQPIPGQGSGELFF. The DNA of the CDR3 is TGTGCTAGTGGCCAACCCATTCCGGGACAGGGTTCCGGGGAGCTGTTTTTT.

This clonotype showed up just a few times. The rearrangement joins TRBV7-2 to TRBJ2-3, with D uncertain. V lost 5 bases, J lost 1 base, and 10 bases lay in between. CDR1 SGHTA and CDR2 FQGNSA come from the germline V gene. The CDR3 is 14 residues long. The CDR3 spells CASSPQAGTDTQYF. In DNA form, the CDR3 reads TGTGCCAGCAGCCCTCAGGCAGGCACAGATACGCAGTATTTT.

The chain employs TRBV2 and TRBJ2-2; TRBD1 matches 8 bases. Losses at the gene ends were 2 bases for V and 5 bases for J; bases not matched to a gene: 4. Germline-derived CDR1 and CDR2 are SNHLY and FYNNEI. The CDR3 consists of 15 residues. This CDR3 is CASSEWQGATGELFF. CDR3 coding DNA: TGTGCCAGCAGTGAATGGCAGGGGGCGACCGGGGAGCTGTTTTTT.

CDR3 loop: CASSKAGGGTMNTEAFF. The CDR3 DNA reads as TGTGCCAGTAGTAAAGCGGGGGGCGGAACCATGAACACTGAAGCTTTCTTT. The genes are TRBV19 and TRBJ1-1, with a weak D call TRBD1 (6 bases). The V gene's germline CDR1 is LNHDA and CDR2 SQIVND (reference sequence). The CDR3 runs to 17 residues. V lost 4 bases and J 0 bases, leaving 18 bases between the germline ends. Full variable domain (remainder filled in from reference TRBV19 and TRBJ1-1): DGGITQSPKYLFRKEGQNVTLSCEQNLNHDAMYWYRQDPGQGLRLIYYSQIVNDFQKGDIAEGYSVSREKKESFPLTVTSAQKNPTAFYLCASSKAGGGTMNTEAFFGQGTRLTVV.

In regard to this clonotype: Germline is not matched at one junction end, which may reflect a read error. V usage is TRBV2 and J usage is TRBJ2-1; 16 bases match TRBD2. The length of the CDR3 is 15 residues. Germline CDR1 SNHLY, CDR2 FYNNEI. CDR3 DNA sequence: TGTGCCGGCAGGGGGACTAGCGGGGGGGCCTATGAGCAGTTCTTC. This sequence encodes CAGRGTSGGAYEQFF. The whole variable domain, filled in from reference TRBV2 and TRBJ2-1, reads EPEVTQTPSHQVTQMGQEVILRCVPISNHLYFYWYRQILGQKVEFLVSFYNNEISEKSEIFDDQFSVERPDGSNFTLKIRSTKLEDSAMYFCAGRGTSGGAYEQFFGPGTRLTVL.

There are a few counts of this clonotype. V is TRBV6-6 and J is TRBJ2-7; 10 positions match TRBD1. The CDR3 length is 14 residues. With 6 bases clipped from V and 6 bases from J, the junction kept 8 bases outside the gene matches. Germline V lookup: CDR1 MNHNY, CDR2 SVGAGI (reference sequence). CDR3 coding DNA: TGTGCCAGCAGCACCGGGACAGGGGTTTTCGAGCAGTACTTC. Its protein product is CASSTGTGVFEQYF.

In its sample, this clonotype was seen a few times. CDR3: CASSQRYDGQETQYF. CDR3 nucleotide sequence: TGTGCCAGCAGCCAACGTTATGACGGACAAGAGACCCAGTACTTC. The chain combines TRBV4-2 with TRBJ2-5; the D is unclear. V was pared by 2 bases and J by 2 bases, with 12 bases between. Germline CDR1 reads LGHNA; CDR2 reads YNFKEQ. The CDR3 sequence is 15 residues long.

This clonotype has more than one count but fewer than ten. The J gene is TRBJ1-2, the V gene TRBV12-3 or TRBV12-4; D not resolved. Trimming left V 5 bases short and J 5 bases short, with 12 bases between. This CDR3 has 13 amino acids. In DNA, the CDR3 is TGTGCCAGCAGTCCCTTCGAGACTTATGGCTACACCTTC. Residues: CASSPFETYGYTF.

This clonotype showed up many times. V and J are TRBV11-2 and TRBJ1-2; 9 bases map to TRBD1. This CDR3 region has 15 residues. From germline, CDR1 is SGHAT and CDR2 FQNNGV. The ends lost 5 bases at V and 4 bases at J; junction bases unmatched: 8. This CDR3 reads CASSKWTGVLYGYTF. CDR3 DNA: TGTGCCAGCAGCAAATGGACAGGGGTACTCTATGGCTACACCTTC. Drawing the rest from reference TRBV11-2 and TRBJ1-2, the complete variable domain is EAGVAQSPRYKIIEKRQSVAFWCNPISGHATLYWYQQILGQGPKLLIQFQNNGVVDDSQLPKDRFSAERLKGVDSTLKIQPAKLEDSAVYLCASSKWTGVLYGYTFGSGTRLTVV.

V is TRBV4-3 and J is TRBJ2-3, with D hard to call. CDR1 and CDR2 from the germline V gene are LGHNA and YSLEER. V was trimmed by 0 bases and J by 4 bases, leaving 8 bases between them. The CDR3 covers 14 residues. The DNA for the CDR3 is TGCGCCAGCAGCCAAGAGATGGCGGCAGATACGCAGTATTTT. Amino acid sequence: CASSQEMAADTQYF.

This clonotype was recorded a few times. J is TRBJ1-1 and V is TRBV29-1, with D tentatively TRBD1 (6 bases). The germline V and J ends were trimmed by 1 base and 0 bases, with 12 bases remaining between them. Germline V gives CDR1 SQVTM, CDR2 ANQGSEA. The CDR3 is made up of 15 amino acids. The CDR3 loop reads CSVEGGGAVNTEAFF. CDR3 bases: TGCAGCGTTGAAGGAGGGGGGGCGGTGAACACTGAAGCTTTCTTT.

This clonotype was counted only a few times. The CDR3 DNA follows: TGTGCCAGCAGCATGACCGGGACATCAGCAGATACGCAGTATTTT. Translated, it gives CASSMTGTSADTQYF. The rearrangement joins TRBV7-3 to TRBJ2-3; a weak D match, TRBD1 (6 bases). Per germline, CDR1 SGHTA and CDR2 FQGTGA. The CDR3 covers 15 residues. Trimming cost V 5 bases and J 4 bases, with 16 bases left between them.

This clonotype appeared a few times. Here the CDR3 DNA reads TGTGCCAGCAGCTTGGCCAAGGAGGGGGTGGGAGGGAATGAGCAGTTCTTC. Encoded protein: CASSLAKEGVGGNEQFF. The chain is built from TRBV5-4 and TRBJ2-1; D may be TRBD2 (7 bases). V was shortened by 0 bases and J by 7 bases, with 20 bases between the two germline ends. This CDR3 contains 17 residues. Per germline, CDR1 SGHNT and CDR2 YYREEE (reference sequence).

In this sample, this clonotype turned up a few times. The rearrangement joins TRBV7-9 to TRBJ1-6; the match to TRBD1 covers 8 bases. The CDR3 runs 16 residues. Trimming removed 1 base from V and 11 bases from J; junction bases left unmatched: 10. Germline-derived CDR1 and CDR2 are SEHNR and FQNEAQ (reference sequence). The CDR3 coding sequence is TGTGCCAGCAGCTTAGGCGGTACAGGGGGTTTTACACCCCTCCACTTT. It codes for CASSLGGTGGFTPLHF.

The CDR3 bases are TGCGCCAGCAATCAGGAATACTACAATGAGCAGTACTTC. As protein: CASNQEYYNEQYF. This sequence joins TRBV5-1 and TRBJ2-1; D gene unclear. With the DNA end fitting TRBJ2-7 better, the J assignment may be wrong. The CDR3 has 13 residues. CDR1 SGHRS and CDR2 YFSETQ come from the germline V gene.

A few counts support this clonotype. The chain joins TRBV20-1 to TRBJ2-3, with D uncertain. The CDR3 has 15 residues. CDR1 and CDR2 from the germline V gene are DFQATT and SNEGSKA (reference sequence). Trimming took 1 base from V and 2 from J, leaving 13 bases between them. CDR3 residues: CSARADRWTTDTQYF. In DNA, the CDR3 is TGCAGTGCTAGAGCGGATCGATGGACCACAGATACGCAGTATTTT.

Points on this clonotype: Its ends do not fully match the called genes, so a read error is possible. V gene TRBV7-9 combines with J gene TRBJ2-7, with D possibly being TRBD1 or TRBD2 (5 bases each). Germline-derived CDR1 and CDR2 are SEHNR and FQNEAQ (reference sequence). The CDR3 contains 12 residues. The CDR3 region has the DNA TGTGCCGGCAGCTCAAGAGGGGCCGAGCAGTACTTC. Its translation is CAGSSRGAEQYF.

V gene TRBV7-2 combines with J gene TRBJ1-1; TRBD1 aligns across 9 bases. The CDR3 totals 16 residues. Germline V gene lookup returns CDR1 SGHTA and CDR2 FQGNSA. The ends lost 5 bases at V and 1 base at J; junction bases unmatched: 8. For the CDR3, the DNA is TGTGCCAGCAGCCCCTTGGACAGGGGACGGAACACTGAAGCTTTCTTT. Translation gives CASSPLDRGRNTEAFF. Drawing the rest from reference TRBV7-2 and TRBJ1-1, the complete variable domain is GAGVSQSPSNKVTEKGKDVELRCDPISGHTALYWYRQSLGQGLEFLIYFQGNSAPDKSGLPSDRFSAERTGGSVSTLTIQRTQQEDSAVYLCASSPLDRGRNTEAFFGQGTRLTVV.

The gene calls are TRBV4-1 and TRBJ1-5, with TRBD1 as a possible D gene (5 bases). From germline, CDR1 is MGHRA and CDR2 YSYEKL. V shed 0 bases and J shed 1 base, with 10 bases lying between them. The length of the CDR3 is 16 residues. CDR3 in amino acids: CASSQDSGQSNQPQHF. CDR3 coding DNA: TGCGCCAGCAGCCAAGATTCGGGGCAGAGCAATCAGCCCCAGCATTTT.

This sequence joins TRBV4-1 and TRBJ1-4; D call uncertain. Germline assignment: CDR1 MGHRA and CDR2 YSYEKL. Trimming took 6 bases from V and 4 from J, leaving 15 bases between them. The CDR3 consists of 15 residues. CDR3 sequence: CASRGSLLLNEKLFF. The CDR3 region has the DNA TGCGCCAGCAGGGGGAGCTTACTCCTTAATGAAAAACTGTTTTTT.

The chain joins TRBV5-1 to TRBJ1-2, with a possible D match to TRBD1 (5 bases). Germline values: CDR1 SGHRS, CDR2 YFSETQ. There are 14 residues in the CDR3. V was trimmed by 0 bases and J by 6 bases, leaving 12 bases between them. CDR3 in amino acids: CASSLEGSLDGYTF. CDR3 nucleotide sequence: TGCGCCAGCAGCTTGGAGGGGTCGCTGGATGGCTACACCTTC.

Concerning this clonotype: This clone may be a read error of a much larger clone one base away. The chain carries TRBV7-2 and TRBJ1-5, with a possible D match to TRBD1 (6 bases). Trimming took off 1 base at V and 5 bases at J, with 9 bases between the two ends. In germline, CDR1 is SGHTA, CDR2 FQGNSA. CDR3 length equals 14 residues. CDR3 sequence (DNA): TGTGCCAGCAGCTTAGTAGGGGGGGATCAGCCCCAGCATTTT. Its protein is CASSLVGGDQPQHF.

This clonotype was picked up many times. This chain connects TRBV29-1 to TRBJ2-7; 7 bases fit TRBD1. Germline V gives CDR1 SQVTM, CDR2 ANQGSEA. With 6 bases clipped from V and 5 bases from J, the junction kept 7 bases outside the gene matches. The length of the CDR3 is 12 residues. The CDR3 DNA is TGCAGCGTCGTACAGGGGAACCACGAGCAGTACTTC. Its protein product is CSVVQGNHEQYF.

This chain connects TRBV5-1 to TRBJ2-5; D is possibly TRBD1 (6 bases). Trimming left V 4 bases short and J 11 bases short, with 18 bases between. The length of the CDR3 is 13 residues. Germline V gives CDR1 SGHRS, CDR2 YFSETQ. The CDR3 sequence: CASSPARGREQYF. The CDR3 nucleotides read TGCGCCAGCAGCCCAGCCAGGGGCCGAGAGCAGTACTTC.

V usage is TRBV5-1 and J usage is TRBJ2-5; a weak D match, TRBD1 (6 bases). V gave up 0 bases and J gave up 1 base, with 13 bases separating them. This CDR3 is 16 amino acids long. CDR1 is SGHRS, CDR2 YFSETQ, per germline. Here the CDR3 DNA reads TGCGCCAGCAGCTTGGGAGAGACAGGAGGCCAAGAGACCCAGTACTTC. This encodes CASSLGETGGQETQYF.

The chain uses TRBV12-3 or TRBV12-4 and TRBJ2-1; TRBD2 aligns across 7 bases. V dropped 6 bases and J dropped 7; count of bases not matched to a gene: 18. This CDR3 has 17 residues. This CDR3 reads CASSSPRAGDPGNEQFF. The CDR3 nucleotides are TGTGCCAGCAGCTCTCCGCGGGCGGGGGACCCGGGGAATGAGCAGTTCTTC.